This record covers a single TCR beta chain. Its antigen is as yet unknown. Thyroid ultrasound and orbital computed tomography, with clinical symptoms and serum thyroxine and TRAb, informed diagnoses. Ahead of any ophthalmopathy symptoms, the blood sample was obtained at the first diagnosis of hyperthyroidism. The source of the sample is a study of T cells in Graves' hyperthyroidism and ophthalmopathy. Study summary: Upon initial diagnosis and before any treatment, peripheral blood was collected.

It was RNA transcripts that yielded the amplified TCR beta CDR3 regions. An initial round of RT-PCR targeting the TCR CDR3 relied on the HTBI primer set. From the multiplex PCR reads, TCRdb called clonotypes with MiXCR, one entry per CDR3 protein. The sample includes around 300,000 distinct CDR3 sequences, less than 30% seen only once; the top ten take about a quarter. General study results and limits: Model-based prediction identified ophthalmopathy a median around 6.5 months prior to its onset.

The CDR3 has 14 amino acids. V lost 7 bases, J lost 1 base, and 13 bases lay in between. This chain links TRBV12-3 or TRBV12-4 with TRBJ1-1; D might be TRBD1 (6 bases). The origin of this receptor is a man in his forties with Graves' hyperthyroidism that later progressed to Graves' ophthalmopathy. The sequenced sample was blood. This CDR3 is CASTNRVSNTEAFF. The CDR3, as DNA: TGTGCCAGCACCAACAGGGTATCGAACACTGAAGCTTTCTTT.